The clone carrying this T cell receptor (beta chain) was picked up many times. The germline CDR1 and CDR2 sequences are MNHNY and SVGAGI (reference sequence). The CDR3 has 15 residues. Trimming stripped 2 bases from V and 2 bases from J, with 13 bases between. The sample originates from a study of blood T cells in healthy people across ages. Sample-barcoded 5' priming and a J-beta primer mix drove a second PCR of roughly 7 to 11 cycles. TCRdb re-called the 5' RACE reads through MiXCR, storing one row per CDR3 protein. The data contain 800,000 to 950,000 distinct CDR3 sequences, 25% to 35% of them seen just once; the ten biggest clones take up 10% to 13%. This same sample was also taken into another study, of T cells of mothers and their children. That report adds: The study recruited three healthy Caucasian mothers and their six children as donors. The authors added sample barcodes and 2-4 random nucleotides using the M1S primer of the second PCR. Slightly higher, non-significant overlap characterized related mother-child pairs relative to unrelated pairs.

The chain employs TRBV6-6 and TRBJ2-7; D remains ambiguous. The specimen was blood. The clonotype was recovered from a woman between 40 and 55 years old in good health. CDR3 loop: CASSYPIGRTYEQYF. CDR3 nucleotides: TGTGCCAGCAGTTACCCCATTGGTAGAACCTACGAGCAGTACTTC.